The sequence of this T cell receptor (beta chain) was determined in a study of T cells in Graves' hyperthyroidism and ophthalmopathy. Diagnoses were made from clinical symptoms, serum measures (thyroxine and TRAb), thyroid ultrasound and orbital computed tomography. A roughly 10 ml volume of fresh peripheral blood provided the PBMCs. The sample holds many counts of this clonotype. CDR3 length equals 13 residues. CDR1 SGHVS and CDR2 FNYEAQ come from the germline V gene. With 2 bases removed from V and 0 bases from J, the gap between germline ends came to 5 bases. Amplification yielded TCR beta CDR3 regions, with RNA transcripts as the source. Using the HTBI primer set, a first-round RT-PCR was run on the TCR CDR3. TCRdb re-called the multiplex PCR reads through MiXCR, storing one row per CDR3 protein. This repertoire shows roughly 570,000 distinct CDR3 sequences, 15% to 19% found once; its top ten account for under 7.5%.

The rearrangement links TRBV7-6 to TRBJ2-7, with D unclear. Sequenced material: blood. This sequence was found in a woman aged 25-40 years with Graves' hyperthyroidism. CDR3 residues: CASSLSNSYEQYF. The CDR3 region has the DNA TGTGCCAGCAGCTTATCCAACTCCTACGAGCAGTACTTC.